Listed here are 26 T cell receptor beta chains from one sample, sequenced in a study of cytomegalovirus exposure and HLA in healthy donors. Primers: 60 Vbeta forward and 13 Jbeta reverse. Only in-frame clones appear in the TCRdb table, and some are missing; sequencing was by immunoSEQ multiplex PCR. This sample has about 110,000 clones, with 75% to 85% found just once. The sequencing sample was made of PBMCs. These receptors were obtained from a man between 18 and 35 years old in good health and CMV-seronegative.

V is TRBV19 and J is TRBJ1-1; D gene unclear. V lost 1 base, J lost 0 bases, and 9 bases lay in between. CDR3 length: 15 amino acids. From germline, CDR1 is LNHDA and CDR2 SQIVND (reference sequence). This chain's CDR3 is CASSIGTGMNTEAFF. CDR3 bases: TGTGCCAGTAGTATAGGTACGGGTATGAACACTGAAGCTTTCTTT.

CDR3 region: CASSLAAREQYF. CDR3 nucleotide sequence: TGTGCCAGCAGCCTAGCAGCTCGGGAGCAGTACTTC. V is TRBV5-8 and J is TRBJ2-5, with a possible D match to TRBD2 (6 bases). V was pared by 4 bases and J by 11 bases, with 15 bases between. The CDR3 covers 12 residues. Germline CDR1 is SGHTS and CDR2 is YDEGEE. Using reference TRBV5-8 and TRBJ2-5 for the parts outside the CDR3, the full variable domain is EAGVTQSPTHLIKTRGQQATLRCSPISGHTSVYWYQQALGLGLQFLLWYDEGEERNRGNFPPRFSGRQFPNYSSELNVNALELEDSALYLCASSLAAREQYFGPGTRLLVL.

The chain is built from TRBV7-2 and TRBJ1-5; no clear D gene. The length of the CDR3 is 14 residues. Germline V lookup: CDR1 SGHTA, CDR2 FQGNSA. Trimming removed 3 bases at V and 3 bases at J, with 9 bases between. CDR3 protein: CASSFGRFNQPQHF. CDR3 in DNA: TGTGCCAGCAGCTTCGGCAGGTTCAATCAGCCCCAGCATTTT. Supplemented by reference TRBV7-2 and TRBJ1-5, the full variable domain reads GAGVSQSPSNKVTEKGKDVELRCDPISGHTALYWYRQSLGQGLEFLIYFQGNSAPDKSGLPSDRFSAERTGGSVSTLTIQRTQQEDSAVYLCASSFGRFNQPQHFGDGTRLSIL.

The CDR3 DNA is TGTGCCAGCAGCAAAGGGACAATAAATCAGCCCCAGCATTTT. This sequence encodes CASSKGTINQPQHF. The V gene is TRBV5-5, the J gene TRBJ1-5, with D possibly TRBD1 on 6 matching bases. Trimming took off 4 bases at V and 4 bases at J, with 12 bases between the two ends. The germline gives CDR1 SGHKS, CDR2 YYEKEE (reference sequence). The CDR3 is 14 amino acids.

This clone has just one count. The rearrangement links TRBV28 to TRBJ1-2; TRBD1 matches 8 bases. Germline CDR1 reads MDHEN; CDR2 reads SYDVKM. V lost 4 bases and J lost 3; bases outside the gene matches: 10. The CDR3 is 16 residues long. The CDR3 reads CASSSRDRLRDYGYTF. The CDR3 DNA reads TGTGCCAGCAGTTCCCGGGACAGGTTACGAGACTATGGCTACACCTTC.

V usage is TRBV6-6 and J usage is TRBJ2-5; TRBD2 might be the D (6 bases). The J call may be faulty, since TRBJ2-7 better matches the DNA end. Germline V lookup: CDR1 MNHNY, CDR2 SVGAGI (reference sequence). The CDR3 is 14 residues long. CDR3 loop: CASAGNRLSYEQYF. For the CDR3, the DNA is TGTGCCAGCGCGGGGAACAGACTCTCCTACGAGCAGTACTTC.

The chain has TRBV4-2 and TRBJ2-7; TRBD2 agrees at 12 bases. The CDR3 length is 17 residues. CDR1 and CDR2 (germline): LGHNA, YNFKEQ. The V and J ends lost 1 base and 2 bases, in that order; junction bases with no gene match: 6. CDR3: CASSQVGASGRAYEQYF. CDR3 nucleotides: TGTGCCAGCAGCCAAGTAGGGGCTAGCGGGAGGGCCTACGAGCAGTACTTC.

This clone was seen a handful of times. In DNA form, the CDR3 reads TGTGCCAGCAGTTTAGTGATGGGGGAGCTGTTTTTT. Translation gives CASSLVMGELFF. The chain links TRBV6-5 to TRBJ2-2; unclear D gene. Trimming took 4 bases from V and 8 from J, leaving 8 bases between them. Germline CDR1 reads MNHEY; CDR2 reads SVGAGI. This CDR3 has 12 residues.

The chain links TRBV9 to TRBJ2-1; D remains unclear. V was pared by 0 bases and J by 0 bases, with 7 bases between. The CDR3 spans 15 residues. CDR1 and CDR2 from the germline V gene are SGDLS and YYNGEE. Here the CDR3 reads CASSVEGDSYNEQFF. The CDR3, as DNA: TGTGCCAGCAGCGTAGAAGGAGACTCCTACAATGAGCAGTTCTTC.

The chain uses TRBV5-1 and TRBJ2-1, with D possibly TRBD2 on 6 matching bases. Trimming took off 3 bases at V and 15 bases at J, with 16 bases between the two ends. This CDR3 contains 12 residues. Germline CDR1 reads SGHRS; CDR2 reads YFSETQ. The CDR3 region is CASSSGTEAGFF. In DNA form, the CDR3 reads TGCGCCAGCAGCTCCGGGACTGAGGCAGGGTTCTTC.

In its sample, this clone was seen once. V is TRBV7-3 and J is TRBJ2-1; 7 positions agree with TRBD2. CDR1 is SGHTA, CDR2 FQGTGA, per germline. V lost 5 bases and J lost 7; bases outside the gene matches: 14. This CDR3 has 16 residues. The chain's CDR3 is CASSPQNSGTRNEQFF. CDR3 DNA: TGTGCCAGCAGCCCCCAGAACAGCGGGACGAGAAATGAGCAGTTCTTC.

This rearrangement joins TRBV30 to TRBJ2-5; D not resolved. The last part of the DNA fits TRBJ2-7 better; the J call may be wrong. The CDR3 is 16 residues long. Germline V CDR1 and CDR2: GTSNPN, SVGIG (reference sequence). This chain's CDR3 is CAWNGHTSSVSYEQYF. The CDR3 DNA follows: TGTGCCTGGAACGGCCACACGTCAAGCGTGTCCTACGAGCAGTACTTC.

The chain couples TRBV4-2 to TRBJ2-1; 7 nucleotides align to TRBD1. Trimming took 0 bases from V and 10 from J; bases not matched to a gene: 6. CDR1 and CDR2 (germline): LGHNA, YNFKEQ. This CDR3 contains 14 residues. The CDR3: CASSQDPTGREQFF. The CDR3 DNA sequence: TGTGCCAGCAGCCAAGACCCGACAGGGCGAGAGCAGTTCTTC.

J is TRBJ1-2 and V is TRBV9; 7 positions agree with TRBD1. Germline lookup yields CDR1 SGDLS and CDR2 YYNGEE. J lost 6 bases, V lost 0 bases, and 5 bases had no gene match. This CDR3 has 14 residues. The CDR3: CASSVGGGADGYTF. CDR3 nucleotide sequence: TGTGCCAGCAGCGTAGGAGGGGGCGCTGATGGCTACACCTTC. The full variable domain, its missing parts supplied by reference TRBV9 and TRBJ1-2, is DSGVTQTPKHLITATGQRVTLRCSPRSGDLSVYWYQQSLDQGLQFLIQYYNGEERAKGNILERFSAQQFPDLHSELNLSSLELGDSALYFCASSVGGGADGYTFGSGTRLTVV.

This rearrangement joins TRBV7-9 to TRBJ2-7, with 7 bases matching TRBD1. The V and J ends lost 4 bases and 1 base, in that order; junction bases with no gene match: 10. Germline values: CDR1 SEHNR, CDR2 FQNEAQ (reference sequence). This CDR3 region has 16 residues. The CDR3 loop reads CASSSEDRTGSYEQYF. For the CDR3, the DNA is TGTGCCAGCAGCTCAGAGGACAGGACCGGTTCCTACGAGCAGTACTTC.

The genes are TRBV5-8 and TRBJ2-3; TRBD2 might be the D (6 bases). This CDR3 is built from 16 residues. Germline lookup yields CDR1 SGHTS and CDR2 YDEGEE. Trimming pared 4 bases from V and 2 bases from J, leaving 17 bases between. This CDR3 reads CASSGSSVQTTDTQYF. The CDR3 DNA follows: TGTGCCAGCAGCGGATCTAGCGTTCAGACCACAGATACGCAGTATTTT.

This sequence joins TRBV9 and TRBJ2-5; possible D gene TRBD2, 6 bases. This CDR3 has 15 residues. Looked up from germline, CDR1 is SGDLS and CDR2 is YYNGEE. V was trimmed by 4 bases and J by 2 bases, leaving 15 bases between them. In DNA form, the CDR3 reads TGTGCCAGCAGCCACCGCGGGACCAGGCAAGAGACCCAGTACTTC. The encoded protein is CASSHRGTRQETQYF.

V gene TRBV27 combines with J gene TRBJ2-1, with 12 bases identical to TRBD2. Germline lookup yields CDR1 MNHEY and CDR2 SMNVEV (reference sequence). CDR3 length equals 15 residues. V gave up 5 bases and J gave up 9 bases; unmatched junction bases: 8. This chain's CDR3 is CASSPLAGGYGEQFF. The CDR3 DNA sequence: TGTGCCAGCAGTCCGCTAGCGGGAGGGTATGGTGAGCAGTTCTTC.

The rearrangement joins TRBV5-1 to TRBJ2-1; 7 bases agree with TRBD1. This CDR3 has 17 amino acids. Germline lookup yields CDR1 SGHRS and CDR2 YFSETQ. The junction had 13 bases not matched to a gene; V was cut back by 0 bases and J by 7 bases. CDR3 coding DNA: TGCGCCAGCAGCTTGGCCGGGACAGTGGCGGATCTTAATGAGCAGTTCTTC. This codes for CASSLAGTVADLNEQFF. Variable domain in full (rest from reference TRBV5-1 and TRBJ2-1): KAGVTQTPRYLIKTRGQQVTLSCSPISGHRSVSWYQQTPGQGLQFLFEYFSETQRNKGNFPGRFSGRQFSNSRSEMNVSTLELGDSALYLCASSLAGTVADLNEQFFGPGTRLTVL.

The rearrangement joins TRBV9 to TRBJ2-3; the match to TRBD1 covers 10 bases. Germline CDR1 SGDLS, CDR2 YYNGEE. The CDR3 contains 15 residues. J lost 6 bases, V lost 3 bases, and 7 bases had no gene match. CDR3 sequence: CASSERQGAPDTQYF. The CDR3 DNA is TGTGCCAGCAGCGAGCGACAGGGGGCGCCGGATACGCAGTATTTT. The variable domain in full, completed from reference TRBV9 and TRBJ2-3, reads DSGVTQTPKHLITATGQRVTLRCSPRSGDLSVYWYQQSLDQGLQFLIQYYNGEERAKGNILERFSAQQFPDLHSELNLSSLELGDSALYFCASSERQGAPDTQYFGPGTRLTVL.

The rearrangement links TRBV7-2 to TRBJ2-2, with D possibly TRBD1 on 5 matching bases. This CDR3 is built from 15 residues. Germline V gene lookup returns CDR1 SGHTA and CDR2 FQGNSA. Trimming removed 5 bases from V and 3 bases from J, with 13 bases in between. CDR3 in amino acids: CASSPLDTHTGELFF. CDR3 DNA: TGTGCCAGCAGCCCTTTGGACACTCACACCGGGGAGCTGTTTTTT.

This chain links TRBV18 with TRBJ2-5; the match to TRBD1 covers 9 bases. Germline assignment: CDR1 KGHSH and CDR2 LQKENI. The V segment lost 2 bases and the J segment 2 bases; nucleotides outside the gene matches: 18. The CDR3 loop spans 20 amino acids. CDR3 region: CASSPLRPTTTGGGQETQYF. CDR3 DNA sequence: TGTGCCAGCTCACCATTACGACCGACAACTACAGGGGGCGGACAAGAGACCCAGTACTTC.

This sequence joins TRBV14 and TRBJ2-7, with 11 bases that match TRBD2. Germline CDR1 is SGHDN and CDR2 is FVKESK. The CDR3 contains 17 residues. V was clipped by 4 bases and J by 2 bases; unmatched bases: 10. The CDR3 here is CASSPSGISGRAYEQYF. The DNA for the CDR3 is TGTGCCAGCAGCCCCTCCGGAATTAGCGGGAGGGCCTACGAGCAGTACTTC. Full variable domain (rest looked up from reference TRBV14 and TRBJ2-7): EAGVTQFPSHSVIEKGQTVTLRCDPISGHDNLYWYRRVMGKEIKFLLHFVKESKQDESGMPNNRFLAERTGGTYSTLKVQPAELEDSGVYFCASSPSGISGRAYEQYFGPGTRLTVT.

J is TRBJ2-7 and V is TRBV19; 7 bases line up with TRBD2. Trimming at V came to 5 bases and at J to 2 bases, leaving 9 bases not matched to a gene. The CDR3 contains 15 residues. Germline CDR1 reads LNHDA; CDR2 reads SQIVND (reference sequence). The CDR3 DNA follows: TGTGCCAGTAGTCTCCTCGGGGGGAGTACCTACGAGCAGTACTTC. This codes for CASSLLGGSTYEQYF. Full variable domain (rest looked up from reference TRBV19 and TRBJ2-7): DGGITQSPKYLFRKEGQNVTLSCEQNLNHDAMYWYRQDPGQGLRLIYYSQIVNDFQKGDIAEGYSVSREKKESFPLTVTSAQKNPTAFYLCASSLLGGSTYEQYFGPGTRLTVT.

This clone occurred a few times. The rearrangement uses TRBV27 and TRBJ2-1; TRBD2 aligns across 7 bases. Germline assignment: CDR1 MNHEY and CDR2 SMNVEV (reference sequence). The CDR3 has 16 amino acids. The ends lost 6 bases at V and 0 bases at J; junction bases unmatched: 8. This CDR3 is CASSPSAGDSYNEQFF. The CDR3 DNA reads TGTGCCAGCAGCCCGTCTGCGGGAGACTCCTACAATGAGCAGTTCTTC.

The rearrangement links TRBV10-3 to TRBJ2-7; D possibly corresponds to TRBD1 (6 bases). The germline V gene has CDR1 ENHRY and CDR2 SYGVKD. Trimming removed 2 bases from V and 3 bases from J, with 8 bases in between. This CDR3 is 13 amino acids long. The CDR3 DNA follows: TGTGCCATCAGTGAGCGACAGGACTACGAGCAGTACTTC. Its protein is CAISERQDYEQYF.